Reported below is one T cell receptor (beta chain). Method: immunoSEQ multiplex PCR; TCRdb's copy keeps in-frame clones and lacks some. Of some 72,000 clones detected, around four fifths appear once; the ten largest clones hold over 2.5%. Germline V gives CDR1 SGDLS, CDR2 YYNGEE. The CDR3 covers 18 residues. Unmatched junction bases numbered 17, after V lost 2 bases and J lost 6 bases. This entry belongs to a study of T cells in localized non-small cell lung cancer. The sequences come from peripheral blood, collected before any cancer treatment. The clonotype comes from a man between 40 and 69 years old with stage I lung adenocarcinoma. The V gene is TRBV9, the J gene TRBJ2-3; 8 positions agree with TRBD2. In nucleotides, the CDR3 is TGTGCCAGCAGCGTGTCAACCTGGGCTAGCGGGCGAAGGGATACGCAGTATTTT. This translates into CASSVSTWASGRRDTQYF. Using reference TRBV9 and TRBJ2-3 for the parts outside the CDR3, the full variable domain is DSGVTQTPKHLITATGQRVTLRCSPRSGDLSVYWYQQSLDQGLQFLIQYYNGEERAKGNILERFSAQQFPDLHSELNLSSLELGDSALYFCASSVSTWASGRRDTQYFGPGTRLTVL.